This T cell receptor (beta chain) came from a study of identical twins. This clonotype was picked up a small number of times. TCRdb reanalysed the 5' RACE reads using MiXCR and keeps one entry per CDR3 protein. The sample has about 520,000 distinct CDR3 sequences, roughly a fifth seen once. CDR1 is SGDLS and CDR2 is YYNGEE in the germline V gene. This CDR3 region has 15 residues. V was pared by 4 bases and J by 1 base, with 6 bases of the junction left unmatched. These sequences were also reported in another study, on T cells expressing NK-cell markers.

Sequenced sample: CD4+ T cells sorted from blood. This receptor was taken from a young woman in good health. This sequence joins TRBV9 and TRBJ2-5; 8 nucleotides agree with TRBD2. CDR3 sequence: CASSPGGAIQETQYF. The CDR3, as DNA: TGTGCCAGCAGCCCGGGGGGGGCCATCCAAGAGACCCAGTACTTC.